The 19 T cell receptor beta chains given below trace back to one sample, sequenced in a study of cytomegalovirus exposure and HLA in healthy donors. The study ran its PCR with 60 Vbeta and 13 Jbeta primers. Assay: immunoSEQ multiplex PCR; the TCRdb copy retains only in-frame clones and omits some. The sample yields 150,000 to 250,000 clones, 79% seen once. Sequencing was carried out using PBMCs. The receptor set was obtained from a girl aged 10-17 years in good health and CMV-seropositive.

In this sample, this clone turned up once. The rearrangement joins TRBV7-2 to TRBJ2-2; 12 positions agree with TRBD2. In germline, CDR1 is SGHTA, CDR2 FQGNSA. The trim removed 6 bases at V and 8 bases at J, leaving 16 bases unmatched. This CDR3 spans 18 amino acids. The CDR3 region is CASRPRLLAGGPGGELFF. CDR3 sequence (DNA): TGTGCCAGCAGGCCACGCCTACTAGCGGGGGGCCCTGGGGGGGAGCTGTTTTTT.

This clone was detected a few times. The chain uses TRBV2 and TRBJ1-4, with D maybe TRBD1 (6 bases). The CDR3 contains 13 residues. The V gene lost 7 bases and the J gene lost 7 bases, with 13 bases spanning the gap. Germline values: CDR1 SNHLY, CDR2 FYNNEI. In DNA, the CDR3 is TGTGCCAGCAACAACAGGGCGGCTGAAAAACTGTTTTTT. Translated: CASNNRAAEKLFF.

CDR3 region: CASSERHRGRGGYNYGYTF. CDR3 bases: TGTGCCAGCAGTGAACGACACCGAGGGAGGGGGGGGTATAACTATGGCTACACCTTC. The chain recombines TRBV6-1 with TRBJ1-2, with a weak D call TRBD1 (6 bases). V was trimmed by 2 bases and J by 1 base, leaving 23 bases between them. CDR1 and CDR2 from the germline V gene are MNHNS and SASEGT. CDR3 length: 19 residues.

The CDR3 DNA reads TGTGCCAGCAGCTTAGTCCTATACAATGAGCAGTTCTTC. This gives the protein CASSLVLYNEQFF. The V gene is TRBV7-2, the J gene TRBJ2-1; D call uncertain. This CDR3 has 13 amino acids. Per germline, CDR1 SGHTA and CDR2 FQGNSA. Trimming cost V 1 base and J 4 bases, with 5 bases left between them.

The rearrangement joins TRBV6-6 to TRBJ2-5; D perhaps matches TRBD1 (6 bases). Deletions cut 2 bases from V and 2 bases from J, with 12 bases between. Germline lookup yields CDR1 MNHNY and CDR2 SVGAGI (reference sequence). The CDR3 runs 15 residues. The CDR3: CASSYHGQPQETQYF. The CDR3 nucleotides read TGTGCCAGCAGTTACCATGGACAGCCACAAGAGACCCAGTACTTC.

The chain recombines TRBV6-5 with TRBJ2-1; possibly TRBD2 for D (6 bases). Trimming removed 4 bases at V and 9 bases at J, with 13 bases between. Germline CDR1 MNHEY, CDR2 SVGAGI. The CDR3 loop spans 13 amino acids. CDR3 coding DNA: TGTGCCAGCAGTTCCGGCGGGGCGGGTGAGCAGTTCTTC. Its protein is CASSSGGAGEQFF.

This CDR3 reads CSASRNGYTF. The CDR3 DNA reads TGCAGTGCTAGCAGGAATGGCTACACCTTC. The chain combines TRBV20-1 with TRBJ1-2, with D uncertain. The V end was cut by 3 bases, the J end by 6 bases, with 5 bases between. Germline CDR1 is DFQATT and CDR2 is SNEGSKA (reference sequence). There are 10 residues in the CDR3.

The chain joins TRBV18 to TRBJ2-5, with D tentatively TRBD1 (6 bases). Germline-derived CDR1 and CDR2 are KGHSH and LQKENI. This CDR3 contains 12 residues. Trimming pared 6 bases from V and 2 bases from J, leaving 7 bases between. CDR3 sequence reads: CASSDSQETQYF. Written as DNA, the CDR3 is TGTGCCAGCTCGGACAGTCAAGAGACCCAGTACTTC.

V usage is TRBV4-2 and J usage is TRBJ1-2; D may be TRBD1 (5 bases). Trimming pared 0 bases from V and 2 bases from J, leaving 7 bases between. The CDR3 consists of 14 residues. The germline V gene has CDR1 LGHNA and CDR2 YNFKEQ. In DNA, the CDR3 is TGTGCCAGCAGCCAAGAGACAGCGAACTATGGCTACACCTTC. It encodes CASSQETANYGYTF.

The sample holds a few counts of this clone. The V gene is TRBV13, the J gene TRBJ2-7; 8 bases map to TRBD2. Looked up from germline, CDR1 is PRHDT and CDR2 is FYEKMQ (reference sequence). There are 14 residues in the CDR3. V was pared by 4 bases and J by 3 bases, with 5 bases of the junction left unmatched. The CDR3 is CASSYSGVLYEQYF. The CDR3 region has the DNA TGTGCCAGCAGCTATAGCGGGGTGCTCTACGAGCAGTACTTC. Combining the CDR3 with reference TRBV13 and TRBJ2-7 gives the whole variable domain AAGVIQSPRHLIKEKRETATLKCYPIPRHDTVYWYQQGPGQDPQFLISFYEKMQSDKGSIPDRFSAQQFSDYHSELNMSSLELGDSALYFCASSYSGVLYEQYFGPGTRLTVT.

V is TRBV5-1 and J is TRBJ2-1; maybe TRBD1 (5 bases). The V end lost 0 bases, the J end lost 0 bases, and 7 bases lay between the germline ends. Germline V lookup: CDR1 SGHRS, CDR2 YFSETQ. CDR3 size: 15 residues. The CDR3 bases are TGCGCCAGCAGCTTGGAACAGGACTCCTACAATGAGCAGTTCTTC. It codes for CASSLEQDSYNEQFF.

The CDR3 sequence: CASSPVRGSTGELFF. DNA of the CDR3: TGTGCCAGCAGCCCCGTCAGGGGCAGTACCGGGGAGCTGTTTTTT. The chain joins TRBV7-8 to TRBJ2-2, with D tentatively TRBD1 (6 bases). Per the germline V gene, CDR1 is SGHVS and CDR2 is FQNEAQ. V was trimmed by 5 bases and J by 5 bases, leaving 15 bases between them. The CDR3 contains 15 residues.

V and J are TRBV5-4 and TRBJ2-3, with TRBD2 matching 11 bases. Germline CDR1 reads SGHNT; CDR2 reads YYREEE (reference sequence). V shed 4 bases and J 3 bases; nucleotides not matched to a gene: 4. The CDR3 totals 15 residues. CDR3 in amino acids: CASSRSGGATDTQYF. CDR3 nucleotide sequence: TGTGCCAGCAGCCGTAGCGGGGGGGCAACAGATACGCAGTATTTT.

The rearrangement uses TRBV5-6 and TRBJ1-2; D unresolved. Germline V gives CDR1 SGHDT, CDR2 YYEEEE. V gave up 0 bases and J gave up 4 bases, with 19 bases separating them. The CDR3 loop spans 17 amino acids. The CDR3 here is CASSLGPFPTLSYGYTF. CDR3 sequence (DNA): TGTGCCAGCAGCTTGGGGCCGTTTCCAACGCTGTCCTATGGCTACACCTTC.

The chain carries TRBV10-1 and TRBJ2-7; a weak D match, TRBD2 (7 bases). V was pared by 2 bases and J by 7 bases, with 15 bases between. Germline V gives CDR1 WNHNN, CDR2 SYGVQD (reference sequence). This CDR3 contains 14 residues. For the CDR3, the DNA is TGCGCCAGCAGTGAGGGGTCGGGGGGCCGTGAGCAGTACTTC. It specifies CASSEGSGGREQYF.

The table lists this clone with a few counts. The rearrangement links TRBV6-1 to TRBJ2-7, with 11 bases that match TRBD1. The V segment lost 1 base and the J segment 2 bases; nucleotides outside the gene matches: 7. Germline CDR1 is MNHNS and CDR2 is SASEGT. The CDR3 is made up of 17 amino acids. The CDR3 DNA reads as TGTGCCAGCAGTGAAGGAGTGCCGGGACAGGGGGCCTACGAGCAGTACTTC. Residues: CASSEGVPGQGAYEQYF.

The rearrangement joins TRBV6-5 to TRBJ2-5; no reliable D call. The CDR3 contains 13 residues. Germline V gene data show CDR1 as MNHEY and CDR2 as SVGAGI. The ends were cut back, 5 bases at V and 0 bases at J, with 7 bases in the middle. CDR3 in DNA: TGTGCCAGCAGTGCACAAAACCAAGAGACCCAGTACTTC. It yields the protein CASSAQNQETQYF.

The V gene is TRBV10-2, the J gene TRBJ1-6; 7 bases line up with TRBD1. This CDR3 contains 15 residues. The V segment lost 7 bases and the J segment 2 bases; nucleotides outside the gene matches: 5. Germline V gene sequence: CDR1 WSHSY, CDR2 SAAADI. CDR3 nucleotide sequence: TGCGCCAGCACCGGGACAGAGACCTATAATTCACCCCTCCACTTT. Its protein is CASTGTETYNSPLHF.

The J gene is TRBJ2-1, the V gene TRBV10-3; TRBD2 aligns across 10 bases. V lost 4 bases and J lost 9; bases outside the gene matches: 9. Germline V gene sequence: CDR1 ENHRY, CDR2 SYGVKD. The CDR3 runs 15 residues. The CDR3 nucleotides read TGTGCCATCAGTGGGGAGCGGGGGGGCCCCGGTGAGCAGTTCTTC. This sequence encodes CAISGERGGPGEQFF.